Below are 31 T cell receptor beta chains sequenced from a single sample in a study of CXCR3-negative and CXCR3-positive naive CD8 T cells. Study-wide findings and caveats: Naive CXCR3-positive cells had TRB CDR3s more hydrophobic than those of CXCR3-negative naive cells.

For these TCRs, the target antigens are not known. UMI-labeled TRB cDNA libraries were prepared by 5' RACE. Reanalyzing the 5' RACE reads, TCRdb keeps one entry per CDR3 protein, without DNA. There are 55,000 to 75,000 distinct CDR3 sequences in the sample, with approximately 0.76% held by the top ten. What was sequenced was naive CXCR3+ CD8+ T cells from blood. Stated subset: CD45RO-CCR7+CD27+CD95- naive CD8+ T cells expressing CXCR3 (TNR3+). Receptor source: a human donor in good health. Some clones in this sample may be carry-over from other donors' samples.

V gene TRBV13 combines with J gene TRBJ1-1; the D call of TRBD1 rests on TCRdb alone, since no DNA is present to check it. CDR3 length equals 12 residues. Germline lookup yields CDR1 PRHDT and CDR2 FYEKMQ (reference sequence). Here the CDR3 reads CASRAGWGRALF.

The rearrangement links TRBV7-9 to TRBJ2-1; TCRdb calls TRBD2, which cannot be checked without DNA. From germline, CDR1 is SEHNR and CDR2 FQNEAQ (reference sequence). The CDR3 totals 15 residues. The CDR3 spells CASSREGSSYNEQFF.

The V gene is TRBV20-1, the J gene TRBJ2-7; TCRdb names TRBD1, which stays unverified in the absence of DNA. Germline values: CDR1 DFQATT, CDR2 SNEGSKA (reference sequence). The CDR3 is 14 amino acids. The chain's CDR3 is CSAPDRGESYEQYF.

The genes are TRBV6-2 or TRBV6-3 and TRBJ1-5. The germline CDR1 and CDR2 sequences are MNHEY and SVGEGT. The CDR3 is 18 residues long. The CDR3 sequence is CASSYSALTHSSNQPQHF.

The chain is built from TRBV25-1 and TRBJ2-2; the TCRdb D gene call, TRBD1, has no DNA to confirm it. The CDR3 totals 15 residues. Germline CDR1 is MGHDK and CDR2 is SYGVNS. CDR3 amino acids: CASGGWGGGTGELFF.

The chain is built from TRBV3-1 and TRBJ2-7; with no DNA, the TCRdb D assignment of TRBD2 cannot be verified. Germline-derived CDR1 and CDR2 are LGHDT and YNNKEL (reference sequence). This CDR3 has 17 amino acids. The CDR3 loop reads CASSQDMASGSSYEQYF.

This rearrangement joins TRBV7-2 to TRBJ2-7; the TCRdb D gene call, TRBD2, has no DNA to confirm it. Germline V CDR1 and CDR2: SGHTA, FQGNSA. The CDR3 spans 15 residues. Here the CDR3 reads CASSLSSGGSYEQYF.

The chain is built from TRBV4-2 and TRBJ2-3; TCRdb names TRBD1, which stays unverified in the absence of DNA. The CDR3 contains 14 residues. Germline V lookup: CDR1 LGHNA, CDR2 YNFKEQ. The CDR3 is CASSQARGSDTQYF.

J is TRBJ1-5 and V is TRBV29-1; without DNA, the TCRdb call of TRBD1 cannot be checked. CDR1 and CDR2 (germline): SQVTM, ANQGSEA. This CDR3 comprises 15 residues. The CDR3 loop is CGAGQAAYSNQPQHF.

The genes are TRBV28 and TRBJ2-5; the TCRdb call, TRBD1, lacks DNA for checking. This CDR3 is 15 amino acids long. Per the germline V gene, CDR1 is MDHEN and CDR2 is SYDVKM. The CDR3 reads CASSPGRRVRETQYF. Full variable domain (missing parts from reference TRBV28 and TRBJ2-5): DVKVTQSSRYLVKRTGEKVFLECVQDMDHENMFWYRQDPGLGLRLIYFSYDVKMKEKGDIPEGYSVSREKKERFSLILESASTNQTSMYLCASSPGRRVRETQYFGPGTRLLVL.

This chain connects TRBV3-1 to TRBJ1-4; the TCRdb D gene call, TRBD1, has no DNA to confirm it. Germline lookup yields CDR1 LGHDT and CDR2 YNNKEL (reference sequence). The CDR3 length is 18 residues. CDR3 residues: CASSQVRGTGRDRGKLFF.

This chain's CDR3 is CASSYPRQRGAPWGQYF. The chain recombines TRBV6-9 with TRBJ2-5; as DNA is missing, the TRBD1 call by TCRdb cannot be tested. Germline V gene sequence: CDR1 MNHGY, CDR2 SVAAGI. This CDR3 contains 17 residues.

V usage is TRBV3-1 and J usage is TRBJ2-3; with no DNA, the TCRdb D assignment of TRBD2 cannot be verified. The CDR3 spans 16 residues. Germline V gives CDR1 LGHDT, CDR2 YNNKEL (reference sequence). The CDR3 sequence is CASSQGTSDRTDTQYF.

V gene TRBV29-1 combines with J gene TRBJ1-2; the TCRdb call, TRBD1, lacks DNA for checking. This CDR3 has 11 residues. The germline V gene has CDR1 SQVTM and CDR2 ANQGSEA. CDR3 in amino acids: CSVDPGSGYTF. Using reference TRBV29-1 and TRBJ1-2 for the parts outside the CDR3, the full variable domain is SAVISQKPSRDICQRGTSLTIQCQVDSQVTMMFWYRQQPGQSLTLIATANQGSEATYESGFVIDKFPISRPNLTFSTLTVSNMSPEDSSIYLCSVDPGSGYTFGSGTRLTVV.

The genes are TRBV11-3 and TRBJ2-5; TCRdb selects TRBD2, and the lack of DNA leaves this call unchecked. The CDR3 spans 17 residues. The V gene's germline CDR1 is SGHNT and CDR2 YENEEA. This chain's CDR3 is CASSSPPSGGARETQYF.

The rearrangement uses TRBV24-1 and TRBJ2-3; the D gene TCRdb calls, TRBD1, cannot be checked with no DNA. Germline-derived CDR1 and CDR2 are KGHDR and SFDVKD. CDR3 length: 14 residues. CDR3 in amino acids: CATSDHRDTDTQYF.

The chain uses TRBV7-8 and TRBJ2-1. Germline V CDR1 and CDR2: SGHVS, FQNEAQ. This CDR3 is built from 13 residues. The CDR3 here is CASSLVTYNEQFF.

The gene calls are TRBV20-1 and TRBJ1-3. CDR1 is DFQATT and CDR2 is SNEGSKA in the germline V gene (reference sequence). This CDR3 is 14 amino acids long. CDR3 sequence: CSARKEISGNTIYF.

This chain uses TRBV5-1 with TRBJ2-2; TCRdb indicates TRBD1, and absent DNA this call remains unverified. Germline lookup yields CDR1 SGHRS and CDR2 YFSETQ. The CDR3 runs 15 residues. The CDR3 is CASSRRESNTGELFF.

CDR3 loop: CASRPNRGATKWDEQYF. This chain joins TRBV27 and TRBJ2-7; the TRBD1 assignment by TCRdb is unverifiable without DNA. The CDR3 covers 17 residues. Germline V gene data show CDR1 as MNHEY and CDR2 as SMNVEV (reference sequence).

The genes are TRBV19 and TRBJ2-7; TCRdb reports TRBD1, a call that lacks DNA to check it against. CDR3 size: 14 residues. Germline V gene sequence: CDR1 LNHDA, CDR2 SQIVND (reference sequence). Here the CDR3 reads CASSMGQGPYEQYF.

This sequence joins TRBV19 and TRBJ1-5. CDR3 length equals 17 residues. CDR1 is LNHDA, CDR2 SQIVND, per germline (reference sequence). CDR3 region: CASISEGRATSNQPQHF.

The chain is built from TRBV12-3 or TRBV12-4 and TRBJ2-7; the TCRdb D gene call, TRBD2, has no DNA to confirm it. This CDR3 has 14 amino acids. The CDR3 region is CASSTGPSSYEQYF.

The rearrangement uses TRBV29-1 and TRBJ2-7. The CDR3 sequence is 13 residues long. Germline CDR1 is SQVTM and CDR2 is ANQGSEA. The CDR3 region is CSVDLQGTYEQYF.

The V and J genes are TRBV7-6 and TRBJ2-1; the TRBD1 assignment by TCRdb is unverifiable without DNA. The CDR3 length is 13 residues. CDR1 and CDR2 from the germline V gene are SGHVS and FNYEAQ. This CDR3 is CASSLGGLYEQFF.

This chain's CDR3 is CASSQEGQGAVTEAFF. This chain uses TRBV4-3 with TRBJ1-1; absent DNA, TCRdb's TRBD1 call cannot be checked. CDR1 and CDR2 from the germline V gene are LGHNA and YSLEER. The CDR3 contains 16 residues.

The CDR3 loop reads CASSWGETQYF. The rearrangement links TRBV5-1 to TRBJ2-5. Germline V gene data show CDR1 as SGHRS and CDR2 as YFSETQ. This CDR3 spans 11 amino acids.

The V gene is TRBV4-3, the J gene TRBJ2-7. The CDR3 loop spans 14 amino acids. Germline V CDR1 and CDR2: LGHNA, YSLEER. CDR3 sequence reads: CASSRGLADYEQYF.

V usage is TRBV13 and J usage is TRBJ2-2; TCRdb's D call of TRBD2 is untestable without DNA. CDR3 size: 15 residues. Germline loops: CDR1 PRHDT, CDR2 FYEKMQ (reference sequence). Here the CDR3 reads CASSLGWTATGELFF.

The CDR3 sequence: CSARDPGRTDTQYF. This chain links TRBV20-1 with TRBJ2-3; checking the TCRdb D call of TRBD1 is not possible without DNA. The CDR3 runs 14 residues. From germline, CDR1 is DFQATT and CDR2 SNEGSKA (reference sequence).

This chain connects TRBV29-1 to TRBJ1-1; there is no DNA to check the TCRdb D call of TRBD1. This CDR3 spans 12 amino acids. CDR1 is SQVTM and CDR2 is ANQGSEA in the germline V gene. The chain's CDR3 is CSVVPGGTEAFF.